Listed below are T cell receptor beta chains from one sample, sequenced in a study of regulatory T cells in long-lasting Graves disease. Each CDR3 protein gets one entry after TCRdb re-called the multiplex PCR reads with MiXCR. The sample shows roughly 420,000 distinct CDR3 sequences, roughly a sixth of them seen only once. The sample consisted of peripheral blood mononuclear cells (PBMCs), taken at new diagnosis, from a patient treated with antithyroid drugs. These receptors came from a female donor with Graves disease. Both conserved end residues are part of each CDR3. Each record gives: V gene, J gene, CDR3 length, D gene, CDR3 protein. D genes are given only for firm matches.

v_call: TRBV29-1
j_call: TRBJ2-1
cdr3_length: 13
d_call: .
cdr3_aa: CSVRPRRGIEQFF

v_call: TRBV3-1
j_call: TRBJ1-1
cdr3_length: 15
d_call: .
cdr3_aa: CASSPRGHRNTEAFF

v_call: TRBV20-1
j_call: TRBJ1-1
cdr3_length: 11
d_call: .
cdr3_aa: CSASSDTEAFF

v_call: TRBV28
j_call: TRBJ1-2
cdr3_length: 14
d_call: .
cdr3_aa: CASSLLMSDHGYTF

v_call: TRBV3-1
j_call: TRBJ2-7
cdr3_length: 15
d_call: TRBD1
cdr3_aa: CASRSSGTGNYEQYF

v_call: TRBV20-1
j_call: TRBJ1-1
cdr3_length: 12
d_call: .
cdr3_aa: CSAQRQNTEAFF

v_call: TRBV19
j_call: TRBJ1-2
cdr3_length: 12
d_call: .
cdr3_aa: CATYREELGYTF

v_call: TRBV2
j_call: TRBJ1-6
cdr3_length: 13
d_call: .
cdr3_aa: CASMGTGKSPLHF

v_call: TRBV12-5
j_call: TRBJ1-1
cdr3_length: 12
d_call: TRBD1
cdr3_aa: CASGPNRGQAFF

v_call: TRBV28
j_call: TRBJ1-6
cdr3_length: 13
d_call: .
cdr3_aa: CASSPLQGIPLHF

v_call: TRBV7-8
j_call: TRBJ1-2
cdr3_length: 16
d_call: TRBD1
cdr3_aa: CASSLTPGTGGDGYTF

v_call: TRBV10-3
j_call: TRBJ2-2
cdr3_length: 16
d_call: TRBD1
cdr3_aa: CAISEPDRGLIGELFF

v_call: TRBV27
j_call: TRBJ2-2
cdr3_length: 15
d_call: .
cdr3_aa: CASSYSLFNTGELFF

v_call: TRBV12-3/TRBV12-4
j_call: TRBJ2-1
cdr3_length: 15
d_call: .
cdr3_aa: CASSLVNSIRDEQFF

v_call: TRBV6-9
j_call: TRBJ1-1
cdr3_length: 16
d_call: .
cdr3_aa: CASSYPGHLLNTEAFF

v_call: TRBV4-1
j_call: TRBJ1-4
cdr3_length: 16
d_call: TRBD1
cdr3_aa: CASSQPGGAPRGKLFF

v_call: TRBV10-2
j_call: TRBJ2-5
cdr3_length: 16
d_call: .
cdr3_aa: CASRPKGGAGQETQYF

v_call: TRBV24-1
j_call: TRBJ2-3
cdr3_length: 13
d_call: .
cdr3_aa: CATSSGSTDTQYF

v_call: TRBV20-1
j_call: TRBJ2-3
cdr3_length: 14
d_call: TRBD2
cdr3_aa: CSAFLAGSTDTQYF

v_call: TRBV27
j_call: TRBJ1-3
cdr3_length: 16
d_call: .
cdr3_aa: CASSWTFPDGRNTIYF

v_call: TRBV20-1
j_call: TRBJ2-2
cdr3_length: 19
d_call: TRBD1
cdr3_aa: CSARERGLGQGINTGELFF

v_call: TRBV7-3
j_call: TRBJ2-3
cdr3_length: 13
d_call: .
cdr3_aa: CASSSKTGDTQYF

v_call: TRBV6-2/TRBV6-3
j_call: TRBJ2-3
cdr3_length: 12
d_call: .
cdr3_aa: CASRGSGDTQYF

v_call: TRBV7-2
j_call: TRBJ2-7
cdr3_length: 14
d_call: .
cdr3_aa: CASSLLGPIDEQYF

v_call: TRBV7-9
j_call: TRBJ1-2
cdr3_length: 13
d_call: TRBD1
cdr3_aa: CASSPRDSDGYTF

v_call: TRBV6-2/TRBV6-3
j_call: TRBJ2-7
cdr3_length: 15
d_call: TRBD2
cdr3_aa: CASSKTSGNSYEQYF

v_call: TRBV6-5
j_call: TRBJ1-5
cdr3_length: 12
d_call: .
cdr3_aa: CASSYWGQPQHF

v_call: TRBV6-2/TRBV6-3
j_call: TRBJ2-7
cdr3_length: 15
d_call: .
cdr3_aa: CASSYSRAGGYEQYF